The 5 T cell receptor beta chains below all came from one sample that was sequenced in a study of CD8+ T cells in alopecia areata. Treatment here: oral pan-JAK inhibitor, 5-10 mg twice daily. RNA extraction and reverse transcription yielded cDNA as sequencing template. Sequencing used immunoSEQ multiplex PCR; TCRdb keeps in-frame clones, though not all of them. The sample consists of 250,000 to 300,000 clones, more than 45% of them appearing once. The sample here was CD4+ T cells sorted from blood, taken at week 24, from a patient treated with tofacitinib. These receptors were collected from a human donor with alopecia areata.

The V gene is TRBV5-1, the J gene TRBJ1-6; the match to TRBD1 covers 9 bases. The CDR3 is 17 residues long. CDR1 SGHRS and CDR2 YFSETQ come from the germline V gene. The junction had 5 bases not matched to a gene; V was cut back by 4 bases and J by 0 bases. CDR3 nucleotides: TGCGCCAGCAGCGAACAGGGGGCGAGCTCCTATAATTCACCCCTCCACTTT. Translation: CASSEQGASSYNSPLHF.

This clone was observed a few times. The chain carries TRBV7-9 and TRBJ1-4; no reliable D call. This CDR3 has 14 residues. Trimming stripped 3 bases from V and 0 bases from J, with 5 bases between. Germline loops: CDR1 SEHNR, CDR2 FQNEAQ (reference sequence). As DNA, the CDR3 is TGTGCCAGCAGCTTTGGAGCAACTAATGAAAAACTGTTTTTT. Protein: CASSFGATNEKLFF.

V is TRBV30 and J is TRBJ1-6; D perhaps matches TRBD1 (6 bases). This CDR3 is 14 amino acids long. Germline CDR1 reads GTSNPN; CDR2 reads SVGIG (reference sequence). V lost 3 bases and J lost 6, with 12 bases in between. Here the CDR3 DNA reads TGTGCCTGGAGCCCTGACAGGTTTAATTCACCCCTCCACTTT. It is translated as CAWSPDRFNSPLHF.

The CDR3 spells CASSLGLAVNTGELFF. CDR3 nucleotide sequence: TGTGCCAGCAGCTTAGGACTAGCGGTGAACACCGGGGAGCTGTTTTTT. The rearrangement joins TRBV7-2 to TRBJ2-2; 9 bases are a match to TRBD2. The V gene's germline CDR1 is SGHTA and CDR2 FQGNSA. This CDR3 spans 16 amino acids. V lost 1 base and J lost 1; bases outside the gene matches: 1.

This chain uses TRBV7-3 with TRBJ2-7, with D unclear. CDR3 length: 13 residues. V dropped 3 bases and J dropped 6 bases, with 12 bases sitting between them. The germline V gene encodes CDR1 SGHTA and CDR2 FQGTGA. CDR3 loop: CASSFQRTSEQYF. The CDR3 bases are TGTGCCAGCAGCTTCCAACGAACCAGCGAGCAGTACTTC.